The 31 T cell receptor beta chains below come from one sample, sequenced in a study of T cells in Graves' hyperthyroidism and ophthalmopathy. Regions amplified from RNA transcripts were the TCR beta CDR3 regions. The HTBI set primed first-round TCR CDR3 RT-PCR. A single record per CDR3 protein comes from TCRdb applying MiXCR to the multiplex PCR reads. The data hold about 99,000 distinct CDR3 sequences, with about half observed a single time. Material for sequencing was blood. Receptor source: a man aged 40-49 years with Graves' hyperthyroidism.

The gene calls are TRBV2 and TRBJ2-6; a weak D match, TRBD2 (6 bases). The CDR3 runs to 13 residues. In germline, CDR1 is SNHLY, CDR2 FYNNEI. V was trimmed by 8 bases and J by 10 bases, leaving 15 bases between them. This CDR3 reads CASFRGGKNVLTF. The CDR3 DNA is TGTGCCAGCTTCCGCGGCGGGAAGAACGTCCTGACTTTC. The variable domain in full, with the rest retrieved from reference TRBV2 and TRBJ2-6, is EPEVTQTPSHQVTQMGQEVILRCVPISNHLYFYWYRQILGQKVEFLVSFYNNEISEKSEIFDDQFSVERPDGSNFTLKIRSTKLEDSAMYFCASFRGGKNVLTFGAGSRLTVL.

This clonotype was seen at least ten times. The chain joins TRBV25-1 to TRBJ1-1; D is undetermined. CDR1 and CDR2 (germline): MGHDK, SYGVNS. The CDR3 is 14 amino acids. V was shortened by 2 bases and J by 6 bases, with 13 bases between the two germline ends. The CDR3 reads CASSEKNPRAEAFF. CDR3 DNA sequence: TGTGCCAGCAGTGAAAAGAACCCCCGCGCTGAAGCTTTCTTT.

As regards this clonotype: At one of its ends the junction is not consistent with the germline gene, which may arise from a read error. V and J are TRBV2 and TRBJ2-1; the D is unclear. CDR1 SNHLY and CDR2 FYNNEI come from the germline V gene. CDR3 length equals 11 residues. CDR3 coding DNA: TGTGCCAGCAGTAACTACAATGAGCAGATCTTC. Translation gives CASSNYNEQIF.

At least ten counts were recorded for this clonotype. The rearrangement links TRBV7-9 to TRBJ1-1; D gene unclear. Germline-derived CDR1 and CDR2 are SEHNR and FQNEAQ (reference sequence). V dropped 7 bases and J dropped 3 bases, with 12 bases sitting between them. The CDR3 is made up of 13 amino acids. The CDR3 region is CASMENGHTEAFF. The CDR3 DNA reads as TGTGCCAGCATGGAGAACGGGCACACTGAAGCTTTCTTT.

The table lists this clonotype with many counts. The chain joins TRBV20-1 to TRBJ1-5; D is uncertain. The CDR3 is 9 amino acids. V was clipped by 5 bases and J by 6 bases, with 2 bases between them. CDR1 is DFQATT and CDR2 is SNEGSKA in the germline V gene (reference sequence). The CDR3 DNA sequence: TGCAGTGCTGGTCAGCCCCAGCATTTT. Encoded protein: CSAGQPQHF.

The DNA for the CDR3 is TGCAGTGCTAGAGAGGGGGGAGAGACCCAGTACTTC. It translates to CSAREGGETQYF. The V and J genes are TRBV20-1 and TRBJ2-5; D may be TRBD2 (6 bases). CDR3 length: 12 residues. Germline V lookup: CDR1 DFQATT, CDR2 SNEGSKA (reference sequence). V dropped 0 bases and J dropped 4 bases, with 6 bases sitting between them.

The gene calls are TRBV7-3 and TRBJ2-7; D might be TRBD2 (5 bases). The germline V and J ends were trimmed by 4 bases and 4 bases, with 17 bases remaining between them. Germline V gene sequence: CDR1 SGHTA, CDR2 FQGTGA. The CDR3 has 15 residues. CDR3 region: CASSSVEADLYEQYF. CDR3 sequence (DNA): TGTGCCAGCAGCTCCGTGGAAGCGGACCTATACGAGCAGTACTTC.

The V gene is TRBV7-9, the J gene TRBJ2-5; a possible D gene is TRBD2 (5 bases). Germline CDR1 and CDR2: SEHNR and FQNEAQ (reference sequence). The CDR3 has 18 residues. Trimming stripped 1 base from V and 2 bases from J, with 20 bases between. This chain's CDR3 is CASSLGMAEGTYQETQYF. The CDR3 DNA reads TGTGCCAGCAGCTTAGGGATGGCAGAGGGCACATATCAAGAGACCCAGTACTTC.

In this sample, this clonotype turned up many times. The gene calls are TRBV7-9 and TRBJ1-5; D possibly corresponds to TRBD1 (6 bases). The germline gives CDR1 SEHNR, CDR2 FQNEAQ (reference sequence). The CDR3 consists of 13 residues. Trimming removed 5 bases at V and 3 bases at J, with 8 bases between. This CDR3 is CASSRTDNQPQHF. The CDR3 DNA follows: TGTGCCAGCAGCCGGACAGACAATCAGCCCCAGCATTTT.

CDR3 sequence (DNA): TGTGCTAGAGGGACAGGGCTTGGAAACACCATATATTTT. Translating gives CARGTGLGNTIYF. This chain joins TRBV2 and TRBJ1-3; 9 nucleotides line up with TRBD1. Germline V gene data show CDR1 as SNHLY and CDR2 as FYNNEI. The CDR3 loop spans 13 amino acids.

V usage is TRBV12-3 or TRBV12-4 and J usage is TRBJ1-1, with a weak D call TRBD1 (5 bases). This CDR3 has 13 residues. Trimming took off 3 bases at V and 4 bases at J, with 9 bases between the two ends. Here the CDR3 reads CASSFGHFTEAFF. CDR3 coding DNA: TGTGCCAGCAGTTTTGGACACTTCACTGAAGCTTTCTTT.

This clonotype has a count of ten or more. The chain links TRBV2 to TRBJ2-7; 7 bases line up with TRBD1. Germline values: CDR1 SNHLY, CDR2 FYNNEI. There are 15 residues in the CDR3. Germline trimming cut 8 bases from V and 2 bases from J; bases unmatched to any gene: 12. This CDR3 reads CASEVFRDSTYEQYF. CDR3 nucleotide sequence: TGTGCCAGCGAAGTATTCCGGGACAGTACCTACGAGCAGTACTTC.

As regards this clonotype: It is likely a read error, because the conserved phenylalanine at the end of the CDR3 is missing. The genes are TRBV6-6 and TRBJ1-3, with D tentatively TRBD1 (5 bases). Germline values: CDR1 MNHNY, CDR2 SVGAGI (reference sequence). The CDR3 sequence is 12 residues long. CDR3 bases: TGTGCCAGCACTTACAGGGGAAACACCATATATTGT. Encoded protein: CASTYRGNTIYC.

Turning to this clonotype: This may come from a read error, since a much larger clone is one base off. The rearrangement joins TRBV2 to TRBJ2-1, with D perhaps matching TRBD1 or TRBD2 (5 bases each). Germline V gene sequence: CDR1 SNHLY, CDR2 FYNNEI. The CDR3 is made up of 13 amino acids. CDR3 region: CTSGLSGTNEQFF. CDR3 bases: TGTACCAGTGGGCTAAGTGGGACGAATGAGCAGTTCTTC.

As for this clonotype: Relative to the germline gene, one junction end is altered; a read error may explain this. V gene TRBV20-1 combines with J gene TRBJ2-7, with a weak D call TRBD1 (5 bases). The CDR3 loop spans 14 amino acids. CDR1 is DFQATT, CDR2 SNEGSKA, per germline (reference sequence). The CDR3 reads CSAQKRQGLYGQYF. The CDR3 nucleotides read TGCAGTGCACAGAAAAGGCAGGGCCTCTACGGGCAGTACTTC.

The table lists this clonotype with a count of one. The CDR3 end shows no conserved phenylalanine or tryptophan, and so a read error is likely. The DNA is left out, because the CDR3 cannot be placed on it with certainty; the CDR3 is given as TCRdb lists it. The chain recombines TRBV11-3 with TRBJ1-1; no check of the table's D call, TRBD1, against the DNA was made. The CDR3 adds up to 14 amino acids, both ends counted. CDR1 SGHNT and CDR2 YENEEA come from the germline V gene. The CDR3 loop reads CASSPRGGYTEAFL.

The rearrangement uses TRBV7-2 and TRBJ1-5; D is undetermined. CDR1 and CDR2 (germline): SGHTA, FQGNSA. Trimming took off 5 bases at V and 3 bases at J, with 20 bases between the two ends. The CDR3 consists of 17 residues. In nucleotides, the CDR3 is TGTGCCAGCAGCCTACCGCCCTTGACGGTGGACAATCAGCCCCAGCATTTT. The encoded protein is CASSLPPLTVDNQPQHF.

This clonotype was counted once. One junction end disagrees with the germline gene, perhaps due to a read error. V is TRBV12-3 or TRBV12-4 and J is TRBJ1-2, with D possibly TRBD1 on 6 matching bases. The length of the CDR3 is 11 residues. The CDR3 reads CASKGRGGYAF. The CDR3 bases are TGTGCCAGCAAGGGCCGGGGGGGCTACGCCTTC.

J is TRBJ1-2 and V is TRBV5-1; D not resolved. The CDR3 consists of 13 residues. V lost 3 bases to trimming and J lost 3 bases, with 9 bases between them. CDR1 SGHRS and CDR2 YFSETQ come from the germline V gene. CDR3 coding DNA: TGCGCCAGCAGCTGGCCGCGGGACTATGGCTACACCTTC. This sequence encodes CASSWPRDYGYTF.

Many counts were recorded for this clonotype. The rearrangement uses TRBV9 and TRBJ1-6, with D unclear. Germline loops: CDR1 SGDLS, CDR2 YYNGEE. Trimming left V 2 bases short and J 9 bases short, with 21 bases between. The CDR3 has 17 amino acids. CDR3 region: CASSVGFRGLDSSPLHF. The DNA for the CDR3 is TGTGCCAGCAGCGTCGGGTTTCGGGGATTGGATAGTTCACCCCTCCACTTT.

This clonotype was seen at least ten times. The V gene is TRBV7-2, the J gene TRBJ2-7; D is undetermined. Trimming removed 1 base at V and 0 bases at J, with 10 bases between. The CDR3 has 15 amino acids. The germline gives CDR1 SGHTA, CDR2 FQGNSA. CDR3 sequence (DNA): TGTGCCAGCAGCTTAGGGCGCAGGAGCTCCTACGAGCAGTACTTC. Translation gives CASSLGRRSSYEQYF.

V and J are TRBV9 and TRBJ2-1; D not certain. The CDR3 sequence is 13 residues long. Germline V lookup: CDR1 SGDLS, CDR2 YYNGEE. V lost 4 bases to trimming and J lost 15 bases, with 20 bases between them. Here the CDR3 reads CASSLRSYDEAFF. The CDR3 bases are TGTGCCAGCAGCCTACGATCCTACGACGAAGCGTTCTTC.

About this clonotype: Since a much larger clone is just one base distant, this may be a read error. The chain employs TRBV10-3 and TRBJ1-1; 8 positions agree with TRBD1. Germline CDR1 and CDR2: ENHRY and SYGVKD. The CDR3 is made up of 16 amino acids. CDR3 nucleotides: TGTGCCAGCAGTCCTTGGGCAGGGGGCAGGAACACTGAAGCTTTCTTT. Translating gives CASSPWAGGRNTEAFF.

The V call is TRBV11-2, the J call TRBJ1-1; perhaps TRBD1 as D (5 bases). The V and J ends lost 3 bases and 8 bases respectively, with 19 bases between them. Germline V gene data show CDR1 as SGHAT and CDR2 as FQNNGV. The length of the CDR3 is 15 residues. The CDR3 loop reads CASSFGTGMKTEAFF. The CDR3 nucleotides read TGTGCCAGCAGCTTTGGTACAGGTATGAAGACGGAAGCTTTCTTT.

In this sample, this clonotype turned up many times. CDR3 in amino acids: CASSPETGIFTEAFF. The CDR3 DNA reads TGTGCCAGCAGCCCCGAGACAGGGATCTTCACTGAAGCTTTCTTT. This chain links TRBV7-6 with TRBJ1-1, with 7 bases matching TRBD1. This CDR3 comprises 15 residues. The V segment lost 5 bases and the J segment 4 bases; nucleotides outside the gene matches: 10. The germline V gene has CDR1 SGHVS and CDR2 FNYEAQ.

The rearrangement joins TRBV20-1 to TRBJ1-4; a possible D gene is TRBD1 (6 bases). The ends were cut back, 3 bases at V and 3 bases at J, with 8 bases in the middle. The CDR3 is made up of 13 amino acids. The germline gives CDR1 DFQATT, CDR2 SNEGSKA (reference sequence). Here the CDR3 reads CSARGASNEKLFF. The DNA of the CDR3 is TGCAGTGCTAGGGGGGCCTCTAATGAAAAACTGTTTTTT.

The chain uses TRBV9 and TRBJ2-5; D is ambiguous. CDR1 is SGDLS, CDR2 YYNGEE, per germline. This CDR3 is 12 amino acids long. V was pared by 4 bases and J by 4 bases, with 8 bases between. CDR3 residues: CASSPNVETQYF. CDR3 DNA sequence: TGTGCCAGCAGCCCCAACGTAGAGACCCAGTACTTC.

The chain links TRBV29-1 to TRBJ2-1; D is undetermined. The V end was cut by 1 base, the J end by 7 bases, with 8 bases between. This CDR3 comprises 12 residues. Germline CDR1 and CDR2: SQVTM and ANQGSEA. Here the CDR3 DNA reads TGCAGCGTTGAAGGTCGGGCGAATGAGCAGTTCTTC. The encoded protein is CSVEGRANEQFF.

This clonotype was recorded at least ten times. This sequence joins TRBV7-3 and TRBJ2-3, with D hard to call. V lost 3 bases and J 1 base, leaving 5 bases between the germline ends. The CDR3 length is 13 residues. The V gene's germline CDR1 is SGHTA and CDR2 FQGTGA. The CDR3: CASSLDRTDTQYF. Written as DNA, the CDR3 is TGTGCCAGCAGCTTGGACCGCACAGATACGCAGTATTTT.

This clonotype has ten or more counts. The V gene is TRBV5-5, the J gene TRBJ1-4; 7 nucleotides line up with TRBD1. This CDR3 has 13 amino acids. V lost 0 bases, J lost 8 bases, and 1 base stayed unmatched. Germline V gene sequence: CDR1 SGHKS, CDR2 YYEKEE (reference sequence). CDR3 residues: CASSLEGGEKLFF. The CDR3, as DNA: TGTGCCAGCAGCTTGGAAGGGGGCGAAAAACTGTTTTTT.

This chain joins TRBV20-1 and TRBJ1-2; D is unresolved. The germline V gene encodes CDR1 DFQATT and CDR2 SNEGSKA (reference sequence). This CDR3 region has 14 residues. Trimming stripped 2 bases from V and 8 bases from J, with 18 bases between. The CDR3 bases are TGCAGTGCTAGACCGGGTTGGGCTAGCGGGGGCTACACCTTC. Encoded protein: CSARPGWASGGYTF.